The 5 T cell receptor beta chains in this list originate from one sample, sequenced in a study of cytomegalovirus exposure and HLA in healthy donors. Using immunoSEQ multiplex PCR, the repertoire was profiled, and TCRdb retains in-frame clones only, with some absent. The repertoire has about 150,000 clones, just under 85% of them found once; the top ten carry about 27%. Source material: PBMCs. These receptors all come from a young man in good health and CMV-seropositive.

This clone was seen repeatedly, ten times or more. This chain connects TRBV5-1 to TRBJ2-5, with D perhaps TRBD2 (5 bases). The germline gives CDR1 SGHRS, CDR2 YFSETQ. This CDR3 region has 16 residues. The V end was cut by 3 bases, the J end by 4 bases, with 19 bases between. CDR3 DNA: TGCGCCAGCAGCTCAGGACTGAGTCATGGTAGAGAGACCCAGTACTTC. This codes for CASSSGLSHGRETQYF.

J is TRBJ1-1 and V is TRBV7-9, with TRBD1 matching 10 bases. The CDR3 has 15 residues. CDR1 is SEHNR, CDR2 FQNEAQ, per germline (reference sequence). Unmatched junction bases numbered 10, after V lost 4 bases and J lost 8 bases. The CDR3 sequence is CASSSGTGAYEEAFF. The CDR3, as DNA: TGTGCCAGCAGCTCCGGGACAGGGGCCTATGAGGAAGCTTTCTTT.

This clone was seen a single time. This chain joins TRBV7-3 and TRBJ2-1; TRBD1 is a possible D gene (5 bases). The CDR3 spans 15 residues. Between the trimmed V and J ends, which lost 4 bases and 12 bases, there was a span of 22 bases. CDR1 is SGHTA, CDR2 FQGTGA, per germline. Here the CDR3 DNA reads TGTGCCAGCAGCTATCCGGCCGTCGGTTCCCAGGGGCAGTTCTTC. Translated, it gives CASSYPAVGSQGQFF.

This clone has only one observation. V usage is TRBV7-3 and J usage is TRBJ1-2; 11 bases fit TRBD1. Germline loops: CDR1 SGHTA, CDR2 FQGTGA. There are 15 residues in the CDR3. J gave up 5 bases and V 5 bases, and 7 bases lay outside the gene matches. CDR3 DNA: TGTGCCAGCAGCCGGACAGGGGGCGCTTCGTATGGCTACACCTTC. It is translated as CASSRTGGASYGYTF.

The chain recombines TRBV5-5 with TRBJ1-2; D remains unclear. V was cut by 0 bases and J by 0 bases, with 6 bases left in between. The CDR3 totals 14 residues. Germline V gene sequence: CDR1 SGHKS, CDR2 YYEKEE (reference sequence). The CDR3 spells CASSLDRANYGYTF. CDR3 in DNA: TGTGCCAGCAGCTTGGACAGAGCTAACTATGGCTACACCTTC.